This T cell receptor beta chain comes out of a study of blood T cells in healthy people across ages. Broader study findings: Researchers report that TCR beta diversity correlated strongly with naive T cell percentage. Greater diversity and more naive CD4+ cells were seen in long-lived donors than in aged donors.

The donors, healthy Caucasians from Russia, were aged roughly 6 to 90. Primers used in a second PCR of about 7 to 12 cycles were a sample-barcoded 5' primer and a J-beta primer mix. Via MiXCR, TCRdb re-called the 5' RACE reads, giving one row per CDR3 protein. The data hold 1.5 million to 2 million distinct CDR3 sequences, with around 50% observed a single time. Points on this clonotype: The antigen is undetermined.

There are 10 residues in the CDR3. CDR1 DFQATT and CDR2 SNEGSKA come from the germline V gene (reference sequence). The sequence was collected from a woman aged 40 to 50 in good health. The chain is built from TRBV20-1 and TRBJ1-2; D is possibly TRBD1 (6 bases). The sample consisted of blood. The DNA for the CDR3 is TGCAGGAGAGGGGGGTATGGCTACACCTTC. Amino acid sequence: CRRGGYGYTF.